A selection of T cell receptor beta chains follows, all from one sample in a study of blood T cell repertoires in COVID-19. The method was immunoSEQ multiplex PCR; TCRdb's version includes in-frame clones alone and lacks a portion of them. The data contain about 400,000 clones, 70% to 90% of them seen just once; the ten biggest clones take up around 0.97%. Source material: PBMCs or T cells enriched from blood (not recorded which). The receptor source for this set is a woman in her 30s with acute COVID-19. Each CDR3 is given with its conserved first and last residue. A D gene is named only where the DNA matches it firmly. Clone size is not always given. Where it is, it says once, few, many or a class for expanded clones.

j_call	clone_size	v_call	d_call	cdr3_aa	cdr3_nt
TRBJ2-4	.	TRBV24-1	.	CATSDGGQPLDIQYF	TGTGCCACCAGTGACGGGGGACAGCCCTTGGACATTCAGTACTTC
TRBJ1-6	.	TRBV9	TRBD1	CASSVVARDRGTRAYNSPLHF	TGTGCCAGCAGCGTAGTCGCCCGGGACAGAGGAACACGAGCCTATAATTCACCCCTCCACTTT
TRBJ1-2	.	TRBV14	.	CASSSGSFYGYTF	TGTGCCAGCAGCTCGGGAAGCTTCTATGGCTACACCTTC
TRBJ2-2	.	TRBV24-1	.	CATQKQGTRELFF	TGTGCCACGCAAAAGCAGGGGACCCGGGAGCTGTTTTTT
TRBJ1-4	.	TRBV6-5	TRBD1	CASSIDRGGKLFF	TGTGCCAGCAGTATCGACAGGGGTGGAAAACTGTTTTTT
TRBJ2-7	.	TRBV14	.	CASSQIGATGEQYF	TGTGCCAGCAGCCAGATAGGGGCCACAGGCGAGCAGTACTTC
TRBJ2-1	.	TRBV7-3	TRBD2	CASSSTSGGAGEQFF	TGTGCCAGCAGCTCAACTAGCGGGGGGGCCGGTGAGCAGTTCTTC
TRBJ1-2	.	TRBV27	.	CASVPTGAADYGYTF	TGTGCCAGCGTCCCTACAGGTGCCGCTGACTATGGCTACACCTTC
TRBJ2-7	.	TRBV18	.	CASSPFQGGSYEQYF	TGTGCCAGCTCACCATTCCAGGGGGGCTCCTACGAGCAGTACTTC
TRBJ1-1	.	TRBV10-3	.	CAISVGGPGSGNTEAFF	TGTGCCATCAGTGTGGGGGGGCCTGGATCTGGGAACACTGAAGCTTTCTTT
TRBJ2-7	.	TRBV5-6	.	CASSLVGGSAYEQYF	TGTGCCAGCAGCTTGGTCGGGGGAAGCGCCTACGAGCAGTACTTC
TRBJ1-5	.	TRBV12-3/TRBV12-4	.	CASSLMENQPQHF	TGTGCCAGCAGTTTAATGGAGAATCAGCCCCAGCATTTT
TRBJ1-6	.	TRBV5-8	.	CASSPIRGNSPLHF	TGTGCCAGCAGCCCGATACGAGGGAATTCACCCCTCCACTTT
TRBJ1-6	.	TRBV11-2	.	CASSFRGGDSPLHF	TGTGCCAGCAGCTTCCGTGGGGGGGATTCACCCCTCCACTTT
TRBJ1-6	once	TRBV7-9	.	CASSLLAVSPLHF	TGTGCCAGCAGCTTACTGGCGGTTTCACCCCTCCACTTT
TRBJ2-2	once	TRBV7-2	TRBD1	CASSLFGRGTERPTGELFF	TGTGCCAGCAGCTTATTCGGCAGGGGGACAGAACGCCCAACCGGGGAGCTGTTTTTT
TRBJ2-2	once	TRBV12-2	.	CASRPGRGRTGELFF	TGTGCAAGTCGCCCAGGGCGGGGGCGCACCGGGGAGCTGTTTTTT
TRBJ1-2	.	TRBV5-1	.	CASSLKSGALYGYTF	TGCGCCAGCAGCTTGAAGTCAGGGGCCCTCTATGGCTACACCTTC
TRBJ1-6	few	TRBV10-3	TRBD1	CAISETRDRGNSPLHF	TGTGCCATCAGCGAGACCCGGGACAGGGGTAATTCACCCCTCCACTTT
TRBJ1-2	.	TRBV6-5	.	CASSFQGGYGYTF	TGTGCCAGCAGTTTTCAGGGAGGCTATGGCTACACCTTC
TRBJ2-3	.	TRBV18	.	CASSPRVLAPTDTQYF	TGTGCCAGCTCACCACGAGTGCTAGCTCCGACAGATACGCAGTATTTT
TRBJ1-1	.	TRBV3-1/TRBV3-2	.	CASSQDREQGTEAFF	TGTGCCAGCAGCCAAGATAGGGAACAGGGCACTGAAGCTTTCTTT
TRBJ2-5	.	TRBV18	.	CASSPPAGIKTQYF	TGTGCCAGCTCACCACCGGCAGGGATAAAGACCCAGTACTTC
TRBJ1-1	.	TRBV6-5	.	CASSYPGLKIGTAFF	TGTGCCAGCAGTTACCCGGGACTTAAAATTGGCACAGCTTTCTTT
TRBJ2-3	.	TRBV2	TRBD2	CASSEAQRGGVDTQYF	TGTGCCAGCAGCGAAGCGCAGCGGGGGGGCGTGGATACGCAGTATTTT
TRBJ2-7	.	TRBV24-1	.	CATSETTGFREQYF	TGTGCCACCAGTGAAACCACAGGGTTCCGCGAGCAGTACTTC